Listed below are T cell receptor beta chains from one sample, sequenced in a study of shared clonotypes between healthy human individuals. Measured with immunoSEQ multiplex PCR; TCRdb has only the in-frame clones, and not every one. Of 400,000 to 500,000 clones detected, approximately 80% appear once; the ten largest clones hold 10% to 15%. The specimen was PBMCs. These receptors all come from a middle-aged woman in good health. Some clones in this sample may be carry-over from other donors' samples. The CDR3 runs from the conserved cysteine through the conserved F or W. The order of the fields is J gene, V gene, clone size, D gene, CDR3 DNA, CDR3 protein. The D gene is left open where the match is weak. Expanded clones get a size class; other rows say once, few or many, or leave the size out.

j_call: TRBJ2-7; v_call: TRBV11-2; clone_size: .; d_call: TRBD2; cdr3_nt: TGTGCCAGCAGCTTAGCGGGTAGCGGGTTCTACGAGCAGTACTTC; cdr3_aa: CASSLAGSGFYEQYF
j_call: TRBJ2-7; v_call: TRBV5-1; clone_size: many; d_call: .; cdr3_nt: TGCGCCAGCAGCTTGGAGGTCTCCTACGAGCAGTACTTC; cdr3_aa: CASSLEVSYEQYF
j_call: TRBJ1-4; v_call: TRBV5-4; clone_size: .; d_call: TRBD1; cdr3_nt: TGTGCCAGCAGCTCCAGGACAGGGGGAGGTGAAAAACTGTTTTTT; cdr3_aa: CASSSRTGGGEKLFF
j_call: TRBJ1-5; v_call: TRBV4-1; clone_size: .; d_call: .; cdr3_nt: TGCGCCAGCAGCCATGATAGGGGACAGCCCCAGCATTTT; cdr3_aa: CASSHDRGQPQHF
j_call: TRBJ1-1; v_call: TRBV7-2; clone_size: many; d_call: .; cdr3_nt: TGTGCCAGCAGCTTAGCAGGGGTCACTGAAGCTTTCTTT; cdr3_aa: CASSLAGVTEAFF
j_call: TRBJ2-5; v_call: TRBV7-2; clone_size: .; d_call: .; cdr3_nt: TGTGCCAGCAGCTTAGCCGCACGGGGTTGGGAGACCCAGTACTTC; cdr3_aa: CASSLAARGWETQYF
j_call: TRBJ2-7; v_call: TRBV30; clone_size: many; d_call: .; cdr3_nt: TGTGCCCGGAGTGGACCCTATGAGCAGTACTTC; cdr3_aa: CARSGPYEQYF
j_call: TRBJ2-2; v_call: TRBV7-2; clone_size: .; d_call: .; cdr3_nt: TGTGCCAGCAGACAGGCCCTAGCCTGGGGAACCGGGGAGCTGTTTTTT; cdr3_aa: CASRQALAWGTGELFF
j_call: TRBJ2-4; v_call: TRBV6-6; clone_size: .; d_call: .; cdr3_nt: TGTGCCAGCAGACCCGGGGACGTTATAGTCAAAAACATTCAGTACTTC; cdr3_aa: CASRPGDVIVKNIQYF
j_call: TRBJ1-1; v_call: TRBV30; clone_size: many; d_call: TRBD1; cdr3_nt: TGTGCCTGGAGGAACAGGGGCAGCGCTGAAGCTTTCTTT; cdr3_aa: CAWRNRGSAEAFF
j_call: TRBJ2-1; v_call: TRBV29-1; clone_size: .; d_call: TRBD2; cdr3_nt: TGCAGCGTAATGGGGGGACTAGTCTCAATGAGCTCCTACAATGAGCAGTTCTTC; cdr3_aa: CSVMGGLVSMSSYNEQFF
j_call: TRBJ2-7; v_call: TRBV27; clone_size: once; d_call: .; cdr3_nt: TGTGCCAGCGCCACCGTGAAAGCTAGACCACGCGAGCAGTACTTC; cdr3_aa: CASATVKARPREQYF
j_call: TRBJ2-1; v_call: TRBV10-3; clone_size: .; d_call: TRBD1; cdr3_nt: TGTGCCATCAGTGAACCGCCACAGGGGTACAATGAGCAGTTCTTC; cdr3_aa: CAISEPPQGYNEQFF
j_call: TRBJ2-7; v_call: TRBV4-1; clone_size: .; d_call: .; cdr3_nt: TGCGCCAGCAGCCCGCCAAGCGCCTACGAGCAGTACTTC; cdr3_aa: CASSPPSAYEQYF
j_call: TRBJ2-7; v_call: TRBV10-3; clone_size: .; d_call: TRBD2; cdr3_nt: TGTGCCATCAGTGAGGCGGGAGCCACCATGAAGCAGTACTTC; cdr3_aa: CAISEAGATMKQYF
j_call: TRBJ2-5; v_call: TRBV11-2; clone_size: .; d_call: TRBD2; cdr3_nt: TGTGCCAGCAGCTTAGGACTAGCGGGGCAAGAGACCCAGTACTTC; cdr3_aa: CASSLGLAGQETQYF
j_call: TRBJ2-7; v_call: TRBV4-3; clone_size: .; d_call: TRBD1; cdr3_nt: TGCGCCAGCAGCCAAGATTTTCAGGGGGACCCCTACGAGCAGTACTTC; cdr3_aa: CASSQDFQGDPYEQYF
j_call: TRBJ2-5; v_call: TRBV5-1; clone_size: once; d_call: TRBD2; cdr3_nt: TGCGCCAGCACCCGGACCTTGCGGGAGGACCAAGAGACCCAGTACTTC; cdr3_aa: CASTRTLREDQETQYF
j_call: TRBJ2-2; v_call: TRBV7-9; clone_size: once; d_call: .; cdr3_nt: TGTGCCAGCAGCGTCAGCGGTACGAACACCGGGGAGCTGTTTTTT; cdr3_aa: CASSVSGTNTGELFF
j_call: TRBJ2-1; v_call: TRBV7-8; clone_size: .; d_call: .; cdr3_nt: TGTGCCAGCAGCTTAACAGGGAGCGCCCCTGGATCCCAGTTCTTC; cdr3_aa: CASSLTGSAPGSQFF
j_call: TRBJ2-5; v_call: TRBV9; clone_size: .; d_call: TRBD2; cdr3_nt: TGTGCCAGCAGCGTAGGGACTAGCGGGAGGTCCGCAGAGACCCAGTACTTC; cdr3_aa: CASSVGTSGRSAETQYF
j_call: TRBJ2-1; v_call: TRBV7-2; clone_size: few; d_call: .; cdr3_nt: TGTGCCAGCAGCGCATACAATGAGCAGTTCTTC; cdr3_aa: CASSAYNEQFF
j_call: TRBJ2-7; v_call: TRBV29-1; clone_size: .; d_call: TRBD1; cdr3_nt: TGCAGCGTTGCCCCGGGACAGGGTCCTTCTTACGAGCAGTACTTC; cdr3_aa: CSVAPGQGPSYEQYF
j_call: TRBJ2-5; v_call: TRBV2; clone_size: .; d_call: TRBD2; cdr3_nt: TGTGCCAGCAGTGACCGGACTAGCGGGAGGGAGACCCAGTACTTC; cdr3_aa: CASSDRTSGRETQYF
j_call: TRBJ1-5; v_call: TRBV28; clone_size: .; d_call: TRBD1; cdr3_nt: TGTGCCAGCAGTACAGACAGGGGTCGTCAGCCCCAGCATTTT; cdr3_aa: CASSTDRGRQPQHF
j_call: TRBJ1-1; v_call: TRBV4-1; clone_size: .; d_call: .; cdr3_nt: TGCGCCAGCAGCCAGCAGGGGTTAAACACTGAAGCTTTCTTT; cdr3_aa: CASSQQGLNTEAFF
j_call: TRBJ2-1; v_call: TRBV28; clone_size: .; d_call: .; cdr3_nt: TGTGCCAGCAGTAAGGGGGGAACAAGCTCCTACAATGAGCAGTTCTTC; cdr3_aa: CASSKGGTSSYNEQFF
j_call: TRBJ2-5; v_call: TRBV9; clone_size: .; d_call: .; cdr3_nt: TGTGCCAGCAGCGTAGACTTCGGCGGCCAAGAGACCCAGTACTTC; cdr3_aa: CASSVDFGGQETQYF
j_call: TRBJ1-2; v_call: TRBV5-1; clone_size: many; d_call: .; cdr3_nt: TGCGCCAGCAGCTTGCAGGGTGACTATGGCTACACCTTC; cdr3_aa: CASSLQGDYGYTF
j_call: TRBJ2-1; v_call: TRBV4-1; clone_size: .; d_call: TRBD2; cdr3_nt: TGCGCCAGCAGCCAACTAGGACTAGCGGGAGGGCCCCAATACAATGAGCAGTTCTTC; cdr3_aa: CASSQLGLAGGPQYNEQFF
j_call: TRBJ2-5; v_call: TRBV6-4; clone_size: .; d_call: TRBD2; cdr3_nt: TGTGCCAGCAGTGACGAGGGGGAGCGGGAGGGAACCTTAGAGACCCAGTACTTC; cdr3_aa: CASSDEGEREGTLETQYF
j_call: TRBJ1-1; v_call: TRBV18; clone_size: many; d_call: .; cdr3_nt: TGTGCCAGCTCACCCCTCCCCGCAGGGAAGGTGTTGGCTTTCTTT; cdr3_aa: CASSPLPAGKVLAFF